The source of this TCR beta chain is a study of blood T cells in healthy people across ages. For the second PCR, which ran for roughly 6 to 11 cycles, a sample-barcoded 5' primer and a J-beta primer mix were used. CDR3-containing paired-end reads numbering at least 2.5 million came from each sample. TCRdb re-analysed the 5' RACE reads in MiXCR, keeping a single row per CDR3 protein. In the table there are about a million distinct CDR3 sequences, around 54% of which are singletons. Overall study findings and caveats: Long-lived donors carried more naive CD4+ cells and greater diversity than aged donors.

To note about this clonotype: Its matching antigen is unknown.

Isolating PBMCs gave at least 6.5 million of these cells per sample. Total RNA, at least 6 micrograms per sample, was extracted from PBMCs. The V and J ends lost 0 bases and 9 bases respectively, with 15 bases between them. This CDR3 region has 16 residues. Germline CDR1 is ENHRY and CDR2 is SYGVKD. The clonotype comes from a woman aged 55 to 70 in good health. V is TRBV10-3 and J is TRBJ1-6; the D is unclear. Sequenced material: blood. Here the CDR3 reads CAISESSGLLSSPLHF. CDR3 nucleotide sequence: TGTGCCATCAGTGAGTCGAGCGGATTACTCTCTTCACCCCTCCACTTT.